The 9 T cell receptor beta chains below were found in one sample sequenced in a study of radiation and T cells in renal cell carcinoma. The treatment here: 15 Gy SBRT to primary tumor, nephrectomy 4 weeks later. Profiled with immunoSEQ multiplex PCR; TCRdb holds only in-frame clones, not every one. Among 15,000 to 20,000 clones listed, approximately 49% were seen once. The specimen comprised tumor tissue, sampled from a patient whose treatment included radiotherapy and nephrectomy. These TCRs come from a woman aged 60 to 75 with renal cell carcinoma.

The chain couples TRBV5-5 to TRBJ2-3, with D possibly TRBD2 on 6 matching bases. Looked up from germline, CDR1 is SGHKS and CDR2 is YYEKEE (reference sequence). This CDR3 has 15 residues. Trimming took 4 bases from V and 1 from J, leaving 13 bases between them. CDR3 nucleotides: TGTGCCAGCAGCCGCGGGGTCACAGGCACAGATACGCAGTATTTT. Its protein is CASSRGVTGTDTQYF.

About this clone itself: This sequence is one base from a far larger clone and is likely a read error. This sample includes further DNA sequences coding for the same CDR3. The rearrangement uses TRBV4-1 and TRBJ2-1; D is undetermined. There are 16 residues in the CDR3. V dropped 0 bases and J dropped 3 bases, with 12 bases sitting between them. Germline CDR1 reads MGHRA; CDR2 reads YSYEKL. CDR3 residues: CASSQDERHGYNEQFF. The CDR3 nucleotides are TGCGCCAGCAGCCAAGATGAGAGGCATGGCTACAATGAGCAGTTCTTC.

CDR3 protein: CASSSGVGELFF. The CDR3 DNA reads as TGCGCCAGCAGTAGCGGGGTGGGGGAGCTGTTTTTT. The gene calls are TRBV10-1 and TRBJ2-2; TRBD2 aligns across 7 bases. With 5 bases clipped from V and 8 bases from J, the junction kept 2 bases outside the gene matches. The CDR3 has 12 residues. Germline V CDR1 and CDR2: WNHNN, SYGVQD (reference sequence).

The chain is built from TRBV4-3 and TRBJ1-3; D is unclear. Trimming left V 0 bases short and J 9 bases short, with 12 bases between. CDR3 length: 14 residues. Germline V CDR1 and CDR2: LGHNA, YSLEER. CDR3: CASSQEVGLFTIYF. The CDR3 DNA follows: TGCGCCAGCAGCCAAGAAGTTGGTCTCTTCACCATATATTTT.

Worth noting for this clone: This clone may be a read error of a much larger clone one base away. The sample contains more than one DNA sequence encoding this CDR3. The J gene is TRBJ2-5, the V gene TRBV5-1, with 11 bases lining up with TRBD1. Germline CDR1 reads SGHRS; CDR2 reads YFSETQ. CDR3 length: 15 residues. V shed 5 bases and J 5 bases; nucleotides not matched to a gene: 8. This CDR3 reads CASSFGQGATETQYF. CDR3 sequence (DNA): TGCGCCAGCAGTTTTGGACAGGGGGCGACGGAGACCCAGTACTTC.

This chain uses TRBV6-5 with TRBJ1-5; a weak D match, TRBD1 (5 bases). Per germline, CDR1 MNHEY and CDR2 SVGAGI. V was cut by 6 bases and J by 7 bases, with 16 bases left in between. The CDR3 is made up of 14 amino acids. The CDR3 DNA follows: TGTGCCAGCAGCCGGGGGGGGGTAGGACAGCCCCAGCATTTT. Translated, it gives CASSRGGVGQPQHF.

This clone was seen a few times. The chain employs TRBV4-1 and TRBJ1-1; D gene unclear. Trimming left V 2 bases short and J 3 bases short, with 10 bases between. Germline V gene data show CDR1 as MGHRA and CDR2 as YSYEKL. The CDR3 is made up of 14 amino acids. DNA of the CDR3: TGCGCCAGCAGCCAACAAGGGATGGACACTGAAGCTTTCTTT. Residues: CASSQQGMDTEAFF.

By sample fraction, this clone is medium-sized. The J gene is TRBJ2-5, the V gene TRBV9, with D possibly matching TRBD2 (7 bases). V lost 4 bases to trimming and J lost 5 bases, with 12 bases between them. The germline V gene has CDR1 SGDLS and CDR2 YYNGEE. The CDR3 runs 13 residues. CDR3 DNA sequence: TGTGCCAGCAGCCCTTGGGGGGGCGAGACCCAGTACTTC. This codes for CASSPWGGETQYF.

This clone occurred a few times. The gene calls are TRBV28 and TRBJ2-5, with D unresolved. Trimming left V 2 bases short and J 9 bases short, with 13 bases between. Germline assignment: CDR1 MDHEN and CDR2 SYDVKM. This CDR3 contains 13 residues. The CDR3 DNA follows: TGTGCCAGCAGTTTAGCAGTCCAGGCGGCCCAGTACTTC. It yields the protein CASSLAVQAAQYF.